The 22 T cell receptor beta chains in this list originate from one sample, sequenced in a study of blood T cell repertoires in COVID-19. The table came from immunoSEQ multiplex PCR; TCRdb's copy has only in-frame clones and leaves some out. The sample includes 300,000 to 450,000 clones, roughly 84% seen only once; the top ten take more than 0.9%. The sequenced sample was PBMCs or T cells enriched from blood (not recorded which). The origin of the receptors is a woman in her twenties or thirties who had recovered from COVID-19.

V usage is TRBV10-3 and J usage is TRBJ2-2; 9 nucleotides match TRBD1. Germline V gene lookup returns CDR1 ENHRY and CDR2 SYGVKD. CDR3 size: 19 residues. J was trimmed by 0 bases and V by 6 bases; bases with no gene match: 14. The CDR3 reads CAIRSRDRDWGPNTGELFF. CDR3 nucleotides: TGTGCCATCAGGTCCCGGGACAGGGATTGGGGGCCGAACACCGGGGAGCTGTTTTTT.

The chain is built from TRBV2 and TRBJ2-7; TRBD1 agrees at 10 bases. The V gene's germline CDR1 is SNHLY and CDR2 FYNNEI. V lost 5 bases, J lost 6 bases, and 7 bases stayed unmatched. The CDR3 length is 14 residues. The CDR3 sequence is CASSIRQGASEQYF. The CDR3 DNA reads as TGTGCCAGCAGTATCCGACAGGGGGCTAGCGAGCAGTACTTC.

The V gene is TRBV5-6, the J gene TRBJ1-6; D is possibly TRBD1 (6 bases). CDR1 is SGHDT, CDR2 YYEEEE, per germline. The CDR3 sequence is 15 residues long. V was shortened by 2 bases and J by 7 bases, with 13 bases between the two germline ends. For the CDR3, the DNA is TGTGCCAGCAGCTTCCCCAGGACAGAAAATTCACCCCTCCACTTT. It is translated as CASSFPRTENSPLHF.

This rearrangement joins TRBV19 to TRBJ2-3, with 11 bases that match TRBD2. This CDR3 comprises 17 residues. Per germline, CDR1 LNHDA and CDR2 SQIVND (reference sequence). Unmatched junction bases numbered 14, after V lost 7 bases and J lost 5 bases. The CDR3: CASTTTFLAGGRDTQYF. DNA for the CDR3: TGTGCCAGTACCACAACCTTTCTAGCGGGGGGTCGAGATACGCAGTATTTT.

The gene calls are TRBV7-9 and TRBJ1-1, with 8 bases lining up with TRBD1. This CDR3 spans 14 amino acids. J lost 5 bases, V lost 6 bases, and 8 bases had no gene match. From germline, CDR1 is SEHNR and CDR2 FQNEAQ (reference sequence). In nucleotides, the CDR3 is TGTGCCAGCAGAGGGGACAGGAGAACAACTGAAGCTTTCTTT. Its translation: CASRGDRRTTEAFF.

This rearrangement joins TRBV10-3 to TRBJ2-7, with D tentatively TRBD2 (6 bases). V was pared by 8 bases and J by 5 bases, with 16 bases between. Germline CDR1 reads ENHRY; CDR2 reads SYGVKD. CDR3 length: 13 residues. The CDR3 reads CAIRADWEDEQYF. DNA for the CDR3: TGTGCCATCCGAGCGGACTGGGAGGACGAGCAGTACTTC.

J is TRBJ2-1 and V is TRBV7-6; 9 nucleotides match TRBD2. The CDR3 sequence is 19 residues long. Losses at the gene ends were 2 bases for V and 5 bases for J; bases not matched to a gene: 16. Germline lookup yields CDR1 SGHVS and CDR2 FNYEAQ. The CDR3 here is CASSLPKSPRTSEDNEQFF. CDR3 bases: TGTGCCAGCAGCTTACCAAAGAGCCCCCGGACTAGCGAAGACAATGAGCAGTTCTTC.

The chain joins TRBV28 to TRBJ2-1; TRBD1 matches 7 bases. Germline-derived CDR1 and CDR2 are MDHEN and SYDVKM. The CDR3 is 14 residues long. J gave up 9 bases and V 7 bases, and 12 bases lay outside the gene matches. In DNA, the CDR3 is TGTGCCAGCAACTCGGACAGGCGCTTTGGTGAGCAGTTCTTC. Amino acids: CASNSDRRFGEQFF.

The chain combines TRBV7-6 with TRBJ2-7; 8 bases match TRBD1. Germline CDR1 and CDR2: SGHVS and FNYEAQ. The ends lost 5 bases at V and 0 bases at J; junction bases unmatched: 15. CDR3 length equals 18 residues. In DNA, the CDR3 is TGTGCCAGCAGCCCAACAGCAACAGGGGGTTTACACTCCTACGAGCAGTACTTC. Translation: CASSPTATGGLHSYEQYF.

Worth noting for this clone: The identical CDR3 is also encoded by other nucleotide sequences in the sample. The gene calls are TRBV15 and TRBJ2-2, with 7 bases identical to TRBD1. V was pared by 0 bases and J by 4 bases, with 5 bases of the junction left unmatched. The CDR3 has 16 amino acids. In germline, CDR1 is LNHNV, CDR2 YYDKDF (reference sequence). CDR3 loop: CATSRDPGGRTGELFF. CDR3 DNA sequence: TGTGCCACCAGCAGAGATCCAGGGGGACGCACCGGGGAGCTGTTTTTT.

In DNA form, the CDR3 reads TGTGCCAGCCGAAAAGGGACAGCCTACGAGCAGTACTTC. Its translation is CASRKGTAYEQYF. This sequence joins TRBV13 and TRBJ2-7; 7 bases align to TRBD1. This CDR3 spans 13 amino acids. The germline V gene encodes CDR1 PRHDT and CDR2 FYEKMQ (reference sequence). Losses at the gene ends were 8 bases for V and 2 bases for J; bases not matched to a gene: 6. Looking up the rest from reference TRBV13 and TRBJ2-7 gives the full variable domain: AAGVIQSPRHLIKEKRETATLKCYPIPRHDTVYWYQQGPGQDPQFLISFYEKMQSDKGSIPDRFSAQQFSDYHSELNMSSLELGDSALYFCASRKGTAYEQYFGPGTRLTVT.

The chain uses TRBV6-1 and TRBJ1-2; no reliable D call. Germline loops: CDR1 MNHNS, CDR2 SASEGT. Between the trimmed V and J ends, which lost 2 bases and 0 bases, there was a span of 25 bases. This CDR3 comprises 20 residues. Here the CDR3 DNA reads TGTGCCAGCAGTGAAATGATGGGCCGACTAGCCACTACTACTAACTATGGCTACACCTTC. It is translated as CASSEMMGRLATTTNYGYTF.

The J gene is TRBJ1-6, the V gene TRBV25-1; 8 bases fit TRBD1. In germline, CDR1 is MGHDK, CDR2 SYGVNS. The CDR3 contains 16 residues. V shed 3 bases and J 8 bases; nucleotides not matched to a gene: 9. The DNA of the CDR3 is TGTGCCAGCAGTGATACAGGGGGGCTGGGCGATTCACCCCTCCACTTT. Translation gives CASSDTGGLGDSPLHF.

The chain combines TRBV13 with TRBJ2-5; 9 bases are shared with TRBD1. The CDR3 spans 15 residues. After removal of 5 bases from V and 2 bases from J, the junction contained 6 bases not matched to a gene. Germline V lookup: CDR1 PRHDT, CDR2 FYEKMQ (reference sequence). The CDR3 is CASSTRDRDQETQYF. The CDR3 bases are TGTGCCAGCAGCACCCGGGACAGGGATCAAGAGACCCAGTACTTC. Drawing the rest from reference TRBV13 and TRBJ2-5, the complete variable domain is AAGVIQSPRHLIKEKRETATLKCYPIPRHDTVYWYQQGPGQDPQFLISFYEKMQSDKGSIPDRFSAQQFSDYHSELNMSSLELGDSALYFCASSTRDRDQETQYFGPGTRLLVL.

The chain joins TRBV11-2 to TRBJ1-3; no clear D gene. Looked up from germline, CDR1 is SGHAT and CDR2 is FQNNGV. The CDR3 length is 15 residues. Between the trimmed V and J ends, which lost 9 bases and 0 bases, there was a span of 15 bases. In DNA, the CDR3 is TGTGCCAGTTCCTCGGTACCAAGCTCTGGAAACACCATATATTTT. Translated: CASSSVPSSGNTIYF. The variable domain in full, completed from reference TRBV11-2 and TRBJ1-3, reads EAGVAQSPRYKIIEKRQSVAFWCNPISGHATLYWYQQILGQGPKLLIQFQNNGVVDDSQLPKDRFSAERLKGVDSTLKIQPAKLEDSAVYLCASSSVPSSGNTIYFGEGSWLTVV.

The J gene is TRBJ1-1, the V gene TRBV2; possible D gene TRBD1, 5 bases. This CDR3 has 16 amino acids. The germline CDR1 and CDR2 sequences are SNHLY and FYNNEI. V lost 6 bases and J 0 bases, leaving 17 bases between the germline ends. The CDR3 DNA follows: TGTGCCAGCAGAGCCGACGGGGGAGGGATGAACACTGAAGCTTTCTTT. Protein: CASRADGGGMNTEAFF.

The V gene is TRBV6-5, the J gene TRBJ1-2; D uncertain. V gave up 4 bases and J gave up 4 bases, with 13 bases separating them. The CDR3 has 14 amino acids. The V gene's germline CDR1 is MNHEY and CDR2 SVGAGI. The CDR3 protein is CASSSRDSLYGYTF. CDR3 nucleotides: TGTGCCAGCAGTTCCCGAGATAGCCTCTATGGCTACACCTTC.

The rearrangement links TRBV30 to TRBJ2-3, with D perhaps TRBD2 (7 bases). Germline lookup yields CDR1 GTSNPN and CDR2 SVGIG (reference sequence). V lost 5 bases, J lost 1 base, and 16 bases lay in between. This CDR3 comprises 15 residues. The CDR3 loop reads CAWGGGGAGTDTQYF. The CDR3 DNA is TGTGCCTGGGGTGGAGGGGGGGCCGGCACAGATACGCAGTATTTT. Full variable domain (remainder filled in from reference TRBV30 and TRBJ2-3): SQTIHQWPATLVQPVGSPLSLECTVEGTSNPNLYWYRQAAGRGLQLLFYSVGIGQISSEVPQNLSASRPQDRQFILSSKKLLLSDSGFYLCAWGGGGAGTDTQYFGPGTRLTVL.

V usage is TRBV11-3 and J usage is TRBJ2-7, with 11 bases aligning to TRBD2. Germline CDR1 and CDR2: SGHNT and YENEEA. The CDR3 is 15 residues long. The V segment lost 5 bases and the J segment 7 bases; nucleotides outside the gene matches: 10. This CDR3 reads CASSPDASGGQEQYF. The DNA of the CDR3 is TGTGCCAGCAGCCCGGACGCTAGCGGGGGGCAAGAGCAGTACTTC.

The chain has TRBV7-6 and TRBJ1-1; D call uncertain. The germline V and J ends were trimmed by 1 base and 0 bases, with 9 bases remaining between them. Looked up from germline, CDR1 is SGHVS and CDR2 is FNYEAQ. This CDR3 spans 15 amino acids. CDR3 protein: CASSLVRAVNTEAFF. CDR3 nucleotide sequence: TGTGCCAGCAGCTTAGTGAGGGCAGTGAACACTGAAGCTTTCTTT.

This CDR3 is CASSGGTGGNQPQHF. The CDR3 DNA reads as TGTGCCAGCAGTGGCGGGACAGGGGGAAATCAGCCCCAGCATTTT. This chain connects TRBV6-1 to TRBJ1-5, with 11 bases that match TRBD1. V shed 4 bases, J shed 4 bases, and the junction held 3 bases outside the gene matches. This CDR3 region has 15 residues. Germline V gene sequence: CDR1 MNHNS, CDR2 SASEGT.

The rearrangement uses TRBV13 and TRBJ2-7; the D gene is possibly TRBD2 (7 bases). V was clipped by 5 bases and J by 0 bases, with 14 bases between them. CDR1 and CDR2 from the germline V gene are PRHDT and FYEKMQ (reference sequence). CDR3 size: 15 residues. CDR3 residues: CASSPRGASSYEQYF. In nucleotides, the CDR3 is TGTGCCAGCAGCCCCCGGGGGGCCAGCTCCTACGAGCAGTACTTC. Looking up the rest from reference TRBV13 and TRBJ2-7 gives the full variable domain: AAGVIQSPRHLIKEKRETATLKCYPIPRHDTVYWYQQGPGQDPQFLISFYEKMQSDKGSIPDRFSAQQFSDYHSELNMSSLELGDSALYFCASSPRGASSYEQYFGPGTRLTVT.